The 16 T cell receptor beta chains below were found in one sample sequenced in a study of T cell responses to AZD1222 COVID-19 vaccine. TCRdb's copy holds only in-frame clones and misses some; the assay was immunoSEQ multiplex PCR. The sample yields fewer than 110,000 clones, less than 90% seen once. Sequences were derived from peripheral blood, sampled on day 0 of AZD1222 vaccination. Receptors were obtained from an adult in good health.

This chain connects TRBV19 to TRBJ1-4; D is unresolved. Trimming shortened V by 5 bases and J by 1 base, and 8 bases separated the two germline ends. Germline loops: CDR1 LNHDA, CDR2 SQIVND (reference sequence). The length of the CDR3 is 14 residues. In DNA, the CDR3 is TGTGCCAGTAGTCGGGCAGGAACTAATGAAAAACTGTTTTTT. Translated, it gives CASSRAGTNEKLFF.

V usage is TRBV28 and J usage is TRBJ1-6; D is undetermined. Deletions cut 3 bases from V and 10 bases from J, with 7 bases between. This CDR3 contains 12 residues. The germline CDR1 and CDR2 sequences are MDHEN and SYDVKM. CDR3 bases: TGTGCCAGCAGTTTCTCCCTGTCACCCCTCCACTTT. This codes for CASSFSLSPLHF.

The CDR3 DNA sequence: TGTGCCTGGAACCGGGACGCTACCTACGAGCAGTACTTC. It translates to CAWNRDATYEQYF. V gene TRBV30 combines with J gene TRBJ2-7; the D gene could be TRBD1 or TRBD2 (5 bases each). V lost 4 bases and J 2 bases, leaving 12 bases between the germline ends. Germline assignment: CDR1 GTSNPN and CDR2 SVGIG (reference sequence). The CDR3 has 13 amino acids.

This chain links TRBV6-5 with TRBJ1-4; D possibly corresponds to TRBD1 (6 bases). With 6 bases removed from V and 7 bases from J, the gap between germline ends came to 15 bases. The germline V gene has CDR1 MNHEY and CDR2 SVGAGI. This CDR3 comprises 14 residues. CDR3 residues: CASRRRDNTEKLFF. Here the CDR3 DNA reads TGTGCCAGCAGGCGCCGGGACAACACTGAAAAACTGTTTTTT.

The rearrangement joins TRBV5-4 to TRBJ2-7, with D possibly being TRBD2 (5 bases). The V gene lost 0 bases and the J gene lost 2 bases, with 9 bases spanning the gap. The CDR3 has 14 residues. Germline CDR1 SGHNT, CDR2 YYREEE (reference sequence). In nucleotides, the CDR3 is TGTGCCAGCAGCTTGGGAGGGAGTCCCTACGAGCAGTACTTC. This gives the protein CASSLGGSPYEQYF.

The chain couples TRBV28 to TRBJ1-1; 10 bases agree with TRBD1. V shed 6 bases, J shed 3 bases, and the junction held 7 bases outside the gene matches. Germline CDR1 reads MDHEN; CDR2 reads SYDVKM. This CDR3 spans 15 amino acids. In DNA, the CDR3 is TGTGCCAGCAGATCCCCGGGACAGGGGTACACTGAAGCTTTCTTT. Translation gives CASRSPGQGYTEAFF.

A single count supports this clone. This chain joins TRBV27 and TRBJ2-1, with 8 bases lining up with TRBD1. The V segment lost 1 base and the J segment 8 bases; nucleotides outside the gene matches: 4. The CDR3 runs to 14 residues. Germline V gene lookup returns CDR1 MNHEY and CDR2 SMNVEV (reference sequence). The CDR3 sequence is CASSLLTGGHEQFF. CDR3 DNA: TGTGCCAGCAGTTTATTAACAGGGGGGCATGAGCAGTTCTTC.

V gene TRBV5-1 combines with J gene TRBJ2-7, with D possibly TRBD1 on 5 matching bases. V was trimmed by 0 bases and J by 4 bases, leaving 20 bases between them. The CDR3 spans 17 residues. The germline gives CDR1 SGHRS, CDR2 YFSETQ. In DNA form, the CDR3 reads TGCGCCAGCAGCTTGGCGTTGAATTACAGGACCCTTTACGAGCAGTACTTC. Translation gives CASSLALNYRTLYEQYF.

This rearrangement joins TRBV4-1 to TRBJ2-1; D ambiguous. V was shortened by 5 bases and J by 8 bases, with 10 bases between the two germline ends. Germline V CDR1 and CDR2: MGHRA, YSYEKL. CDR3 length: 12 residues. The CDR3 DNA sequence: TGCGCCAGCAGCACCAGTCGGGATGAGCAGTTCTTC. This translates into CASSTSRDEQFF.

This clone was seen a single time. Written as DNA, the CDR3 is TGTGCCAGCGGAGGGACAGGGAGCGGACTCGGATTAGAGACCCAGTACTTC. Protein product: CASGGTGSGLGLETQYF. This chain joins TRBV5-4 and TRBJ2-5; 9 bases agree with TRBD1. Germline CDR1 reads SGHNT; CDR2 reads YYREEE (reference sequence). V was clipped by 7 bases and J by 4 bases; unmatched bases: 17. The CDR3 extends over 17 amino acids.

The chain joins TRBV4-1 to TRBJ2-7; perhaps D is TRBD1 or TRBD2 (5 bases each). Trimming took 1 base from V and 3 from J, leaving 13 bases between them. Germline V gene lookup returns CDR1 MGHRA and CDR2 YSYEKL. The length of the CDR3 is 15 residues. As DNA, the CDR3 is TGCGCCAGCAGCCAAGTGGGGGAGCCTATCTACGAGCAGTACTTC. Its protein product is CASSQVGEPIYEQYF.

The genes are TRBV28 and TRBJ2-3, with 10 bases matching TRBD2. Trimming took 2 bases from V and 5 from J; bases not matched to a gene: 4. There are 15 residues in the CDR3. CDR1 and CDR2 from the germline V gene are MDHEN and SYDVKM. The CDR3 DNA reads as TGTGCCAGCAGTTTAGCTAGCGGGAGTGGAGATACGCAGTATTTT. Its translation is CASSLASGSGDTQYF.

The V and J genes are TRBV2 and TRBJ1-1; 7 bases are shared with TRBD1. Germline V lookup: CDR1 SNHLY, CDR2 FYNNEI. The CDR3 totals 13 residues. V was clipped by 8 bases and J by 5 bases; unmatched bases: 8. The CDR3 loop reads CASAKTGRTEAFF. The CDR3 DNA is TGTGCCAGCGCCAAGACAGGGCGGACTGAAGCTTTCTTT.

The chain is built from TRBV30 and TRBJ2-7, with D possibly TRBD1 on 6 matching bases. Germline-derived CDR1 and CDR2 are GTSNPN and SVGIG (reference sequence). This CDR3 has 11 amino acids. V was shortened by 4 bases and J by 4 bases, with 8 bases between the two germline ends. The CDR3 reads CAWNRAYEQYF. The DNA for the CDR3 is TGTGCCTGGAACAGGGCTTACGAGCAGTACTTC.

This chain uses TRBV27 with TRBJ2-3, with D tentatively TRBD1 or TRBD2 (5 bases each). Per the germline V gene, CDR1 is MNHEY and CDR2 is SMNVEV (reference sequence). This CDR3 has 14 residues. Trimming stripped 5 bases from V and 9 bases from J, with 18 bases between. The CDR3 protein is CASSPDTGRDTQYF. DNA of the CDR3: TGTGCCAGCAGTCCTGACACCGGTAGGGACACGCAGTATTTT.

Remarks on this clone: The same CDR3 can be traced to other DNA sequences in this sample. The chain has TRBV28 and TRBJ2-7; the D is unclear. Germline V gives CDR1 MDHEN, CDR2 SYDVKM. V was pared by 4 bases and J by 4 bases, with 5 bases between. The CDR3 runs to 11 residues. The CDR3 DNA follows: TGTGCCAGCAGTTCCCCGTACGAGCAGTACTTC. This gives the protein CASSSPYEQYF.